The rows below give T cell receptor beta chains drawn from one sample of a study of T cell responses to AZD1222 COVID-19 vaccine. Clones were read by immunoSEQ multiplex PCR, and TCRdb kept only the in-frame ones, dropping some. Of about 68,000 clones in the sample, roughly 86% were seen once. This specimen was peripheral blood, taken on day 0 of AZD1222 vaccination. The receptor source for this set is an adult in good health. CDR3s include the opening cysteine and the closing phenylalanine or tryptophan. Fields, in order: J gene, D gene, clone size, CDR3 length, V gene, CDR3 DNA, CDR3 protein. D genes are given only for firm matches. Clone size is stated in some rows and not others, as once, few, many or a class when expanded.

TRBJ2-7 | - | - | 15 | TRBV7-9 | TGTGCCAGCAGCTTAGCGTTGAGTAGAGGCTACGAGCAGTACTTC | CASSLALSRGYEQYF
TRBJ2-3 | - | once | 12 | TRBV29-1 | TGCAGCGTTGACCTGGCAACAGATACGCAGTATTTT | CSVDLATDTQYF
TRBJ2-7 | - | once | 15 | TRBV24-1 | TGTGCCACCAGTGAATACCGACAGGTCTCCTACGAGCAGTACTTC | CATSEYRQVSYEQYF
TRBJ1-4 | - | - | 15 | TRBV6-1 | TGTGCCAGCAGTGAACGGGGAGCCTTTAATGAAAAACTGTTTTTT | CASSERGAFNEKLFF
TRBJ2-3 | - | - | 14 | TRBV28 | TGTGCCAGCAGTTTCCTTCTAATCACAGATACGCAGTATTTT | CASSFLLITDTQYF
TRBJ2-5 | - | - | 12 | TRBV5-1 | TGCGCCAGCGGTGGGCCCCAAGAGACCCAGTACTTC | CASGGPQETQYF
TRBJ1-1 | - | - | 14 | TRBV4-1 | TGCGCCAGCAGCCAAGTCTTCGCGATGACTGAAGCTTTCTTT | CASSQVFAMTEAFF
TRBJ2-1 | TRBD2 | - | 15 | TRBV7-8 | TGTGCCAGCAGCTCAACTAGCGGGAGGTTCAATGAGCAGTTCTTC | CASSSTSGRFNEQFF
TRBJ2-1 | - | - | 14 | TRBV5-4 | TGTGCCAGCAGTCCGGGCCAATCCTACAATGAGCAGTTCTTC | CASSPGQSYNEQFF
TRBJ1-6 | TRBD1 | - | 14 | TRBV2 | TGTGCCAGCGTCCGGGACAGGGTTAATTCACCCCTCCACTTT | CASVRDRVNSPLHF
TRBJ2-1 | - | - | 17 | TRBV11-2 | TGTGCCAGCAGCTTAGATGGGGGCTGGAGAGGGGGCAATGAGCAGTTCTTC | CASSLDGGWRGGNEQFF
TRBJ1-2 | TRBD1 | once | 13 | TRBV13 | TGTGCCAGCAGCCTGGGACAGGGCAATGGCTACACCTTC | CASSLGQGNGYTF
TRBJ1-2 | - | - | 13 | TRBV18 | TGTGCCAGCTCACCTATGGGGGATACGGGCTACACCTTC | CASSPMGDTGYTF
TRBJ2-2 | TRBD2 | - | 16 | TRBV10-3 | TGTGCCATCAGCCTTTCCGGACTAGCGGGAACTGGGGAGCTGTTTTTT | CAISLSGLAGTGELFF
TRBJ1-3 | TRBD1 | - | 16 | TRBV7-9 | TGTGCCAGCAGCACGAACAGGGGATCCACTGGAAACACCATATATTTT | CASSTNRGSTGNTIYF
TRBJ2-1 | - | - | 15 | TRBV11-2 | TGTGCCAGCAGCTTAGCGGCCGTCAGAAGGAATGAGCAGTTCTTC | CASSLAAVRRNEQFF
TRBJ2-6 | TRBD1 | - | 17 | TRBV18 | TGTGCCAGCTCACCAAGTGCAGGGGGCGGTGGGGCCAACGTCCTGACTTTC | CASSPSAGGGGANVLTF
TRBJ2-2 | - | - | 15 | TRBV5-8 | TGTGCCAGCAGCTTGGGGTTGGGGGACACCGGGGAGCTGTTTTTT | CASSLGLGDTGELFF
TRBJ2-3 | - | - | 14 | TRBV5-5 | TGTGCCAGCAGCTGGGGTCGCACAGGAGATACGCAGTATTTT | CASSWGRTGDTQYF
TRBJ2-7 | - | once | 13 | TRBV7-9 | TGTGCCAGCAGCTTGAGGGAAGCGGCCGAGCAGTACTTC | CASSLREAAEQYF
TRBJ1-1 | - | - | 11 | TRBV20-1 | TGCAGTATAGGGGAGAACACTGAAGCTTTCTTT | CSIGENTEAFF
TRBJ1-1 | - | few | 16 | TRBV18 | TGTGCCAGCTCACCACCGGGGGGTATTATGAACACTGAAGCTTTCTTT | CASSPPGGIMNTEAFF